The source of this T cell receptor beta chain is a study of CD8 T cells in ankylosing spondylitis. This clonotype has just a few counts. TCRdb called the 5' RACE reads again in MiXCR, with one record for every CDR3 protein. The table includes under 200,000 distinct CDR3 sequences, around a tenth detected once. Between the trimmed V and J ends, which lost 0 bases and 0 bases, there was a span of 15 bases. This CDR3 has 19 amino acids. Germline lookup yields CDR1 LGHNA and CDR2 YSLEER. The sequence derives from a male donor with ankylosing spondylitis or in good health (not recorded which). V and J are TRBV4-3 and TRBJ2-6, with D perhaps TRBD1 or TRBD2 (5 bases each). Input material: blood, either unsorted or a sorted T cell fraction (not recorded which). The CDR3 sequence: CASSQELGTGRSGANVLTF. The CDR3 DNA reads TGCGCCAGCAGCCAAGAGTTAGGGACGGGACGCTCTGGGGCCAACGTCCTGACTTTC.